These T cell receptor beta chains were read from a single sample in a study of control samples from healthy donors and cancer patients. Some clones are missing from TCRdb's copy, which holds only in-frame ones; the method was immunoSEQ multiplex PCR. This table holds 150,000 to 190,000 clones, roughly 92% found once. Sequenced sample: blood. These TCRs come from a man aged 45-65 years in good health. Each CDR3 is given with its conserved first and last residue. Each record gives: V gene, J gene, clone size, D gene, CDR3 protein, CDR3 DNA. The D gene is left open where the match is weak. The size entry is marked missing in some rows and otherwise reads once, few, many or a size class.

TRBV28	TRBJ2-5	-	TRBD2	CASSSGTSGRNRETQYF	TGTGCCAGCAGCTCTGGGACTAGCGGGCGAAATCGAGAGACCCAGTACTTC
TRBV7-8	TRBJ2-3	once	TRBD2	CASSGRTSGGTSTDTQYF	TGTGCCAGCAGCGGACGGACTAGCGGAGGCACTAGCACAGATACGCAGTATTTT
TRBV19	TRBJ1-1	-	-	CASSIGPAMNTEAFF	TGTGCCAGTAGTATAGGGCCCGCCATGAACACTGAAGCTTTCTTT
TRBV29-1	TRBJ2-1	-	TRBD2	CSVRTSGRGGSSYNEQFF	TGCAGCGTACGGACTAGCGGGAGAGGGGGGAGCTCCTACAATGAGCAGTTCTTC
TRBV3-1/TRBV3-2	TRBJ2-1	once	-	CASSHAGNEQFF	TGTGCCAGCAGCCATGCCGGGAATGAGCAGTTCTTC
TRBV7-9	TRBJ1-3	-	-	CASSPKPSTGNTIYF	TGTGCCAGCAGCCCGAAGCCTAGTACCGGAAACACCATATATTTT
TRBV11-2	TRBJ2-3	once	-	CASTPWSGSTDTQYF	TGTGCCAGCACCCCATGGTCCGGCAGCACAGATACGCAGTATTTT
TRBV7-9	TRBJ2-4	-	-	CASSNDRTKNIQYF	TGTGCCAGCAGTAATGACAGGACTAAAAACATTCAGTACTTC
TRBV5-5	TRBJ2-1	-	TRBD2	CASSLGLGLAANEQFF	TGTGCCAGCAGCTTGGGCCTGGGACTAGCGGCCAATGAGCAGTTCTTC
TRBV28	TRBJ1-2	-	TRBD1	CASSSTGVGYGYTF	TGTGCCAGCAGTTCGACAGGGGTAGGTTATGGCTACACCTTC
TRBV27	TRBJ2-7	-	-	CASSLFRTTYEQYF	TGTGCCAGCAGTTTATTCCGGACGACCTACGAGCAGTACTTC
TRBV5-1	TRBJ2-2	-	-	CASSLGGQNTGELFF	TGCGCCAGCAGCTTGGGAGGACAGAACACCGGGGAGCTGTTTTTT
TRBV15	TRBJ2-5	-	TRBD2	CATSRTRLAGLGETQYF	TGTGCCACCAGCAGGACCCGGCTAGCGGGCTTAGGGGAGACCCAGTACTTC
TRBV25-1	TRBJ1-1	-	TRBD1	CASSRETGQGAGAEAFF	TGTGCCAGCAGTAGAGAAACGGGACAGGGGGCGGGGGCTGAAGCTTTCTTT
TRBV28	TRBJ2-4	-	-	CASSFPSLAKNIQYF	TGTGCCAGCAGTTTTCCATCCCTAGCCAAAAACATTCAGTACTTC
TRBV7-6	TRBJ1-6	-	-	CASSSPGGRSKGSLHF	TGTGCCAGCAGCTCGCCCGGGGGACGGAGTAAAGGGTCCCTCCACTTT
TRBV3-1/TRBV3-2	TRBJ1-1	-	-	CASSLQAVGTEAFF	TGTGCCAGCAGCCTCCAGGCCGTGGGCACTGAAGCTTTCTTT
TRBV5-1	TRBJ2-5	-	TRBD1	CASTGQGSEETQYF	TGCGCCAGCACGGGACAGGGGTCCGAAGAGACCCAGTACTTC
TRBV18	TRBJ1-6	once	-	CASSPPGTYNSPLHF	TGTGCCAGCTCACCACCGGGGACCTATAATTCACCCCTCCACTTT
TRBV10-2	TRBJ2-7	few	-	CASSEWELWGQYF	TGCGCCAGCAGTGAGTGGGAGCTCTGGGGGCAGTACTTC
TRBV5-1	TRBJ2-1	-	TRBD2	CASSLVQGGRSSYNEQFF	TGCGCCAGCAGCTTGGTCCAGGGAGGGAGGTCCTCCTACAATGAGCAGTTCTTC
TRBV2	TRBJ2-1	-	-	CASSPQGIAYNEQFF	TGTGCCAGCAGTCCCCAGGGGATCGCCTACAATGAGCAGTTCTTC
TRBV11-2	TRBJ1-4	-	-	CASSFPGELFF	TGTGCCAGCAGCTTCCCGGGGGAACTGTTTTTT
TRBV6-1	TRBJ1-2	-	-	CASSEAHTNYGYTF	TGTGCCAGCAGTGAAGCGCACACTAACTATGGCTACACCTTC
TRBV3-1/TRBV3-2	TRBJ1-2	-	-	CASSRRQSNYGYTF	TGTGCCAGCAGCCGAAGACAGTCTAACTATGGCTACACCTTC
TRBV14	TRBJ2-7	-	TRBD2	CASSQDRLAGAYEQYF	TGTGCCAGCAGCCAAGATCGACTAGCGGGAGCCTACGAGCAGTACTTC
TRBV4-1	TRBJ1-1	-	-	CASSQDRVGLNTEAFF	TGCGCCAGCAGCCAAGATAGGGTCGGGCTGAACACTGAAGCTTTCTTT
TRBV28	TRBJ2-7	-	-	CASSPGLLSGQQYF	TGTGCCAGCAGCCCTGGACTGCTGTCGGGGCAGCAGTACTTC
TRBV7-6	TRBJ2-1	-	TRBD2	CASSTFSGGYYNEQFF	TGTGCCAGCAGCACCTTTAGCGGGGGGTACTACAATGAGCAGTTCTTC
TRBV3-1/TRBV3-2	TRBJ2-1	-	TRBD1	CASSPTGAIYNEQFF	TGTGCCAGCAGCCCGACAGGGGCCATCTACAATGAGCAGTTCTTC
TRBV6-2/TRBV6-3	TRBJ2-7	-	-	CASSYIGQRDHEQYF	TGTGCCAGCAGTTACATCGGACAGCGCGATCACGAGCAGTACTTC
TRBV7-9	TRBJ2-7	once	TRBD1	CASSIQTGGVEQYF	TGTGCCAGCAGCATCCAGACAGGGGGGGTAGAGCAGTACTTC
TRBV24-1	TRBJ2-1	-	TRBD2	CATSDLLAGGYNEQFF	TGTGCCACCAGTGATCTACTAGCGGGGGGATACAATGAGCAGTTCTTC
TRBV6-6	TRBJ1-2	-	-	CASSTDNYGYTF	TGTGCCAGCAGTACTGATAACTATGGCTACACCTTC
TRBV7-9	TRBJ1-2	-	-	CASSLSETSYGYTF	TGTGCCAGCAGCTTATCTGAGACGAGCTATGGCTACACCTTC
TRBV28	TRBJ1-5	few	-	CASRQGATNQPQHF	TGTGCCAGCAGACAAGGGGCTACTAATCAGCCCCAGCATTTT
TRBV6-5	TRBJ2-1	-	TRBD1	CASSSGTGLYNEQFF	TGTGCCAGCAGTTCCGGGACAGGGCTTTACAATGAGCAGTTCTTC
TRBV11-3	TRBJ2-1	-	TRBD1	CASSRSGGSYNEQFF	TGTGCCAGCAGCCGCTCAGGGGGTTCCTACAATGAGCAGTTCTTC
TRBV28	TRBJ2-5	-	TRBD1	CASSSRQGRMTQYF	TGTGCCAGCAGTTCGCGACAGGGGAGGATGACCCAGTACTTC
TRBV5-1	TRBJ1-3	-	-	CASSLAPGQLGGNTIYF	TGCGCCAGCAGCTTGGCCCCTGGACAGCTAGGGGGAAACACCATATATTTT